The present entry profiles one TCR beta chain with its context. Trimming left V 2 bases short and J 13 bases short, with 15 bases between. The germline gives CDR1 SEHNR, CDR2 FQNEAQ (reference sequence). The CDR3 is 13 residues long. Per the original methods: Estimated nucleated cell counts came from reference gene primer amplification. Only in-frame clones appear in the TCRdb table, and some are missing; sequencing was by immunoSEQ multiplex PCR. D and trimming were read from the DNA, whereas the V and J calls and clone size are those reported in that table. Among under 200,000 clones listed, approximately 84% were seen once. These data are taken from a study of blood T cell repertoires in COVID-19. Across the study: Samples of COVID-19 (acute and convalescent) were obtained from the United States, Italy and Spain. Sources were T cells, B-cell-depleted T cells, or PBMCs; the material itself was cDNA or gDNA.

The clonotype was recovered from a man aged 35-49 years who had recovered from COVID-19. The rearrangement links TRBV7-9 to TRBJ2-1; D is ambiguous. The source material was peripheral blood. The CDR3 region is CASSLSDGRYQFF. The CDR3 DNA sequence: TGTGCCAGCAGCTTATCTGATGGGCGCTACCAGTTCTTC.